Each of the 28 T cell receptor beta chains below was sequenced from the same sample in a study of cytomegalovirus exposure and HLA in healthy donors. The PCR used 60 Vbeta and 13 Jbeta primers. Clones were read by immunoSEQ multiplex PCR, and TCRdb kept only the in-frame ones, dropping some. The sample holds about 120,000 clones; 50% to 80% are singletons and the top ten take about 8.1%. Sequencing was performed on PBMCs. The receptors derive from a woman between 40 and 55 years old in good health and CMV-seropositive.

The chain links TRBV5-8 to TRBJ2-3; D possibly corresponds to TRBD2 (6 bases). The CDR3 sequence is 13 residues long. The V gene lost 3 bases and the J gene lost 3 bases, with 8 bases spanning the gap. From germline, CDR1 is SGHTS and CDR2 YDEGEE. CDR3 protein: CASSWTNTDTQYF. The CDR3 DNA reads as TGTGCCAGCAGCTGGACTAATACAGATACGCAGTATTTT.

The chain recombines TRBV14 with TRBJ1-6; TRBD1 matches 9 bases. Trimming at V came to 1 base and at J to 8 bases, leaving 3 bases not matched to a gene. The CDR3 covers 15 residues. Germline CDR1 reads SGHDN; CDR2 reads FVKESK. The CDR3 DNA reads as TGTGCCAGCAGCCAAGCCGGGACAGGGTATTCACCCCTCCACTTT. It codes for CASSQAGTGYSPLHF.

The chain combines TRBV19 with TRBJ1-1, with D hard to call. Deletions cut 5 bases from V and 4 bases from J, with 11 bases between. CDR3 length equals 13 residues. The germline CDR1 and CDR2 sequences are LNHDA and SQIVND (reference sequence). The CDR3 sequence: CASSPNGGTEAFF. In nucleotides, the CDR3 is TGTGCCAGTAGTCCTAACGGCGGCACTGAAGCTTTCTTT.

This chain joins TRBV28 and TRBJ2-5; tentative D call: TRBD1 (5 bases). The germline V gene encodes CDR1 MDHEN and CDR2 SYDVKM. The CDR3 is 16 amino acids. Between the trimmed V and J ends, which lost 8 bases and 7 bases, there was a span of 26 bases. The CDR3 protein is CASQKGVSLASRTQYF. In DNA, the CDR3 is TGTGCCAGCCAAAAAGGGGTCAGCTTGGCGTCGAGGACCCAGTACTTC.

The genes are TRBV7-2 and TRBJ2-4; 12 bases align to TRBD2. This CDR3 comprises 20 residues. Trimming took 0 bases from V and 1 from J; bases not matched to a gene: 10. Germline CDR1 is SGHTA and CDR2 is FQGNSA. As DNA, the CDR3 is TGTGCCAGCAGCTTAGCTATGGGGCTAGCGGGAGGGCAGGCCAAAAACATTCAGTACTTC. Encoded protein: CASSLAMGLAGGQAKNIQYF.

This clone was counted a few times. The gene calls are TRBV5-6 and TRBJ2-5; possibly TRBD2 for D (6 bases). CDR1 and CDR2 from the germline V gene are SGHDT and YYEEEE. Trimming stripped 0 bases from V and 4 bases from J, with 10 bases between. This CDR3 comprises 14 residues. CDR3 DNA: TGTGCCAGCAGCTTGGCGCTCGGGGGAGAGACCCAGTACTTC. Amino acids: CASSLALGGETQYF.

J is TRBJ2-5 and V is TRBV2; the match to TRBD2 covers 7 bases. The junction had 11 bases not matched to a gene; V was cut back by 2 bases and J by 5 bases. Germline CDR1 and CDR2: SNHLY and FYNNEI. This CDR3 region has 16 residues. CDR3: CASSEPPGLGRETQYF. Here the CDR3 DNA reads TGTGCCAGCAGTGAACCCCCCGGACTAGGAAGGGAGACCCAGTACTTC.

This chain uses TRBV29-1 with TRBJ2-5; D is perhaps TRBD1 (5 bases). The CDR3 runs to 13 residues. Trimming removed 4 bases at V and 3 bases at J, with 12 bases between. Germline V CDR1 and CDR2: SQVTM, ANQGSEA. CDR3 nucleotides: TGCAGCGTTGCTGGGGCCGGAGAAGAGACCCAGTACTTC. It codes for CSVAGAGEETQYF.

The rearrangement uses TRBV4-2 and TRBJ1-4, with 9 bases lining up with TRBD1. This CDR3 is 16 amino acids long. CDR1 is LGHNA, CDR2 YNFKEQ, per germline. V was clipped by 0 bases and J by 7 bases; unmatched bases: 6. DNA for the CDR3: TGTGCCAGCAGCCAAGACATCCCGGGACAGGGTGAAAAACTGTTTTTT. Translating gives CASSQDIPGQGEKLFF.

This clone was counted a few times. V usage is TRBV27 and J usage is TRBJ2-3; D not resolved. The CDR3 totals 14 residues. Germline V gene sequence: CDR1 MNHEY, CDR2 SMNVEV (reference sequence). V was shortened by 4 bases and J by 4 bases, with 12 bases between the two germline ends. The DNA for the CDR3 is TGTGCCAGCAGTTCTACTACCCGCGCAGATACGCAGTATTTT. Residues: CASSSTTRADTQYF.

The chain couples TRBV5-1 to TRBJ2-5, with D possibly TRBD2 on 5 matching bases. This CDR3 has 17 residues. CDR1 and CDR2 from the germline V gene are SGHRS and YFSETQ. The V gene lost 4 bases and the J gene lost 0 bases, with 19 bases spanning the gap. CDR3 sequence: CASSVGATAPYQETQYF. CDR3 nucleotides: TGCGCCAGCAGCGTGGGAGCGACGGCCCCTTACCAAGAGACCCAGTACTTC.

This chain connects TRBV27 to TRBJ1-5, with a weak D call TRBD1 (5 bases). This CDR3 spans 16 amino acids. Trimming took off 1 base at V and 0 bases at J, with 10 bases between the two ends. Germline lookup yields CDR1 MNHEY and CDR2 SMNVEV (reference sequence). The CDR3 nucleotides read TGTGCCAGCAGTTTATTTTCAGGGATTAGCAATCAGCCCCAGCATTTT. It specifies CASSLFSGISNQPQHF.

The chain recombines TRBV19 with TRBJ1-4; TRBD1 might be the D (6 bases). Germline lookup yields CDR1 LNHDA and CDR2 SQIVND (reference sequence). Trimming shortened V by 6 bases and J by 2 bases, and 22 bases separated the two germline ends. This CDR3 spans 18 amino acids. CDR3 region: CASSHPGQGPFTNEKLFF. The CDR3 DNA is TGTGCCAGTAGCCACCCGGGGCAGGGGCCGTTCACTAATGAAAAACTGTTTTTT.

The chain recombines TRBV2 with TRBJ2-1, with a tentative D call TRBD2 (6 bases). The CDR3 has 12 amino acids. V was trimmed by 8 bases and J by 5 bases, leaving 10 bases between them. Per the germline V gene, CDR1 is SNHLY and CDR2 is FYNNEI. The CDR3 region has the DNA TGTGCCAGCCGACTAGGACACAATGAGCAGTTCTTC. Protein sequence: CASRLGHNEQFF.

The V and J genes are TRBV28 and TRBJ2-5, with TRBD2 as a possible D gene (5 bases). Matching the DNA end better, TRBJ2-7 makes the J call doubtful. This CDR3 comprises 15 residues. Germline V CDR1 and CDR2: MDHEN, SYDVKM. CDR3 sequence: CASSFSSPGIDEQYF. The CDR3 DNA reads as TGTGCCAGCAGTTTCAGTTCCCCCGGGATTGACGAGCAGTACTTC.

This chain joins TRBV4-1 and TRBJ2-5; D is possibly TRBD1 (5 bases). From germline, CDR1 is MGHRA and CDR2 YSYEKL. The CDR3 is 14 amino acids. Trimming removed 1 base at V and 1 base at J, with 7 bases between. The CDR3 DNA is TGCGCCAGCAGCCAAGGACAGCGCCAAGAGACCCAGTACTTC. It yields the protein CASSQGQRQETQYF.

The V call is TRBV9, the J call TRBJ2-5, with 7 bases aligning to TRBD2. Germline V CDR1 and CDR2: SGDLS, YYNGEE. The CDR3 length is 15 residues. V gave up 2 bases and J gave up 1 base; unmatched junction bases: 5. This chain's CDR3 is CASSVSSGAQETQYF. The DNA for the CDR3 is TGTGCCAGCAGCGTGTCTAGCGGAGCCCAAGAGACCCAGTACTTC.

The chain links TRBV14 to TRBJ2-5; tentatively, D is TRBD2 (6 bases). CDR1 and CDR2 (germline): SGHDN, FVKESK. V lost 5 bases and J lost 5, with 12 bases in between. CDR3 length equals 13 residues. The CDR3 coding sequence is TGTGCCAGCAGCTGGACTATCGGGGAGACCCAGTACTTC. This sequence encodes CASSWTIGETQYF.

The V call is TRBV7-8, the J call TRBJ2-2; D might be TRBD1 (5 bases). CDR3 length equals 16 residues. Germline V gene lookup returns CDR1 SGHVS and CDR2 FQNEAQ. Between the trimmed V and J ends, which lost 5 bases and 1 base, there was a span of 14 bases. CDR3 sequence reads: CASSLDTVLNTGELFF. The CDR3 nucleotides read TGTGCCAGCAGCCTGGACACAGTTTTGAACACCGGGGAGCTGTTTTTT.

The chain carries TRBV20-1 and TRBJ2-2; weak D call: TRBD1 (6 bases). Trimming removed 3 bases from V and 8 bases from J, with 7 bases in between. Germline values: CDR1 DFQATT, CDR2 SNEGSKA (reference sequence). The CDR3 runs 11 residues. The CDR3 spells CSASRGGELFF. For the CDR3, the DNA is TGCAGTGCTAGTAGGGGGGGGGAGCTGTTTTTT.

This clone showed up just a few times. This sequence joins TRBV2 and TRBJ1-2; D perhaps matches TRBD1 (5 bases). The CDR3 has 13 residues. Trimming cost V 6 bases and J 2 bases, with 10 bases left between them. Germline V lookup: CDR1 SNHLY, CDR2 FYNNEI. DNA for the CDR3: TGTGCCAGCAGCCAGACAGTGAACTATGGCTACACCTTC. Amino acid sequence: CASSQTVNYGYTF.

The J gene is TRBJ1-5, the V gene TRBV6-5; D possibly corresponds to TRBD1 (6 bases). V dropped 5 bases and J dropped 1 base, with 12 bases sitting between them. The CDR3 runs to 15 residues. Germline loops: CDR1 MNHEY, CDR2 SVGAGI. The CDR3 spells CASSTYTGSNQPQHF. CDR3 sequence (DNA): TGTGCCAGCAGTACCTATACAGGGAGCAATCAGCCCCAGCATTTT.

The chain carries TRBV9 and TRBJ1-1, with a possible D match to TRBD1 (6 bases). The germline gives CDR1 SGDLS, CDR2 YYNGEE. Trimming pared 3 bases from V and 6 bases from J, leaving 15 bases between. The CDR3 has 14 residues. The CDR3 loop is CASSAGGGGPEAFF. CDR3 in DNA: TGTGCCAGCAGCGCGGGAGGGGGGGGCCCTGAAGCTTTCTTT.

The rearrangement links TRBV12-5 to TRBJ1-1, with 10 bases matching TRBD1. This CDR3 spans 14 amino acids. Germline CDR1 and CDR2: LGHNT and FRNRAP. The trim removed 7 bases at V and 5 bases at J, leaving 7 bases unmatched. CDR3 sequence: CASARTGGMTEAFF. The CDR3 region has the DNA TGTGCTAGTGCCCGGACAGGGGGGATGACTGAAGCTTTCTTT.

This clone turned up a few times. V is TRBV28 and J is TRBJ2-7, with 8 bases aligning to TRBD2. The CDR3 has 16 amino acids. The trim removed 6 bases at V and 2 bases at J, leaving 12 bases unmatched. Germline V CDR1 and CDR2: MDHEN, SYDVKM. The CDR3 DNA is TGTGCCAGCAGCCATGCTCAAGCGGGAGCCGCCTACGAGCAGTACTTC. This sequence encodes CASSHAQAGAAYEQYF.

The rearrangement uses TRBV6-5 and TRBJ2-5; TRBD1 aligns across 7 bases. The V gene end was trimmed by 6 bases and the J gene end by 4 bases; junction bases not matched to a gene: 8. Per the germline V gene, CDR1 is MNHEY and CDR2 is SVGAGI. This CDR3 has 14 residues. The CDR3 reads CASSRQGSGETQYF. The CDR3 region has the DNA TGTGCCAGCAGCCGACAGGGATCGGGAGAGACCCAGTACTTC.

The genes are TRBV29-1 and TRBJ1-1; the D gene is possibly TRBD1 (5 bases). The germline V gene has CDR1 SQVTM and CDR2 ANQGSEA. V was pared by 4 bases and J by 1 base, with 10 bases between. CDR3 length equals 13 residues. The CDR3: CSVVWTPNTEAFF. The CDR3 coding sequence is TGCAGCGTTGTATGGACACCGAACACTGAAGCTTTCTTT.

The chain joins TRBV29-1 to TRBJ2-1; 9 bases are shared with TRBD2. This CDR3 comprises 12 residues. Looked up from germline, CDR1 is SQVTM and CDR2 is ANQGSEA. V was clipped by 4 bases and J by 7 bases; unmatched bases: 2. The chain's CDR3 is CSVAREGNEQFF. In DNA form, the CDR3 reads TGCAGCGTTGCGCGGGAGGGGAATGAGCAGTTCTTC.